The clone carrying this TCR beta chain was observed a handful of times. As yet, its antigen is unknown. Germline V lookup: CDR1 MNHEY, CDR2 SVGAGI. The CDR3 contains 14 residues. The V and J ends lost 2 bases and 3 bases respectively, with 10 bases between them. PCR involved 60 Vbeta and 13 Jbeta primers. The data were produced by immunoSEQ multiplex PCR, yet TCRdb's version contains in-frame clones alone and is incomplete. The repertoire holds about 120,000 clones, with about 8% as singletons. The data stem from a study of cytomegalovirus exposure and HLA in healthy donors. Overall study results and limits: In a later analysis, TCR association rates varied by HLA locus: DRB1 most, HLA-C fewest. A list of 150 or so TCR beta chains associated with cytomegalovirus was given. Reports showed the classifier diagnosing cytomegalovirus status with high specificity and sensitivity. TCR beta V segments were, for the most part, productive about 87% or about 30% of the time in an earlier analysis.

This TCR was sampled from a woman aged 40 to 55 in good health and CMV-seropositive. The chain is built from TRBV6-5 and TRBJ1-1; no firm D call. Sequencing input: PBMCs. CDR3 sequence: CASSYAGLYTEAFF. DNA of the CDR3: TGTGCCAGCAGTTACGCCGGACTCTACACTGAAGCTTTCTTT.